This T cell receptor beta chain appears in the sequencing data of a study of neurological immune-mediated disorders. General study points: The absence of shared CDR3 amino acid sequences among expanded clones across subjects suggests private repertoires in all groups.

The CDR3 totals 16 residues. With 5 bases removed from V and 0 bases from J, the gap between germline ends came to 17 bases. Germline V gene lookup returns CDR1 MNHEY and CDR2 SMNVEV (reference sequence). There are many counts of this clonotype. Its antigen remains unidentified. Synthesis of cDNA used 5'RACE (with 10-nucleotide random UMIs). Via MiXCR, TCRdb re-called the 5' RACE reads, giving one row per CDR3 protein. Of about 77,000 distinct CDR3 sequences listed, 9.4% were seen once; the top ten hold less than 2%. The sequence was collected from a man between 45 and 60 years old in good health. The sample taken for sequencing was PBMCs. The V call is TRBV27, the J call TRBJ2-7; weak D call: TRBD1 (5 bases). CDR3 protein: CASSVKQAFASYEQYF. CDR3 in DNA: TGTGCCAGCAGTGTTAAACAGGCTTTCGCCTCCTACGAGCAGTACTTC.